This passage covers 7 T cell receptor beta chains from one sample sequenced in a study of beta chain features in type 1 diabetes. Expressed TCRB transcripts were sequenced after all isolated RNA was converted to cDNA. The data were produced by immunoSEQ multiplex PCR, yet TCRdb's version contains in-frame clones alone and is incomplete. Of 300,000 to 400,000 clones in the sample, 8% were seen once. Sequencing was done on a sample of central memory CD4+ T cells from blood. The origin of the receptors is a woman aged 18-29 years in good health.

The chain carries TRBV19 and TRBJ2-7, with a possible D match to TRBD2 (5 bases). The length of the CDR3 is 13 residues. With 4 bases removed from V and 5 bases from J, the gap between germline ends came to 12 bases. Germline loops: CDR1 LNHDA, CDR2 SQIVND (reference sequence). CDR3 sequence: CASSNRFGDEQYF. The CDR3 DNA is TGTGCCAGTAGTAACCGGTTCGGGGACGAGCAGTACTTC. The full variable domain, with the rest looked up from reference TRBV19 and TRBJ2-7, is DGGITQSPKYLFRKEGQNVTLSCEQNLNHDAMYWYRQDPGQGLRLIYYSQIVNDFQKGDIAEGYSVSREKKESFPLTVTSAQKNPTAFYLCASSNRFGDEQYFGPGTRLTVT.

V gene TRBV10-3 combines with J gene TRBJ2-6; D remains ambiguous. Per the germline V gene, CDR1 is ENHRY and CDR2 is SYGVKD. The CDR3 length is 14 residues. CDR3 sequence (DNA): TGTGCGAGCCAGCCCCTCTCTGGGGCCAACGTCCTGACTTTC. Its protein is CASQPLSGANVLTF.

This clone came up a few times. The chain recombines TRBV6-6 with TRBJ2-7; D possibly matches TRBD1 or TRBD2 (5 bases each). There are 15 residues in the CDR3. The germline CDR1 and CDR2 sequences are MNHNY and SVGAGI (reference sequence). Between the trimmed V and J ends, which lost 1 base and 0 bases, there was a span of 10 bases. CDR3 sequence (DNA): TGTGCCAGCAGTTACTTGGGGGACCCCTCCTACGAGCAGTACTTC. It codes for CASSYLGDPSYEQYF.

This clone was recorded many times. The sample holds other DNA sequences that translate to the same CDR3. The genes are TRBV27 and TRBJ1-5, with TRBD1 as a possible D gene (6 bases). Germline CDR1 is MNHEY and CDR2 is SMNVEV (reference sequence). The V gene lost 5 bases and the J gene lost 2 bases, with 7 bases spanning the gap. The length of the CDR3 is 13 residues. The CDR3 region is CASSRQGNQPQHF. The CDR3 DNA sequence: TGTGCCAGCAGTAGACAGGGCAATCAGCCCCAGCATTTT.

The genes are TRBV10-1 and TRBJ2-3; 10 nucleotides align to TRBD2. The CDR3 is made up of 15 amino acids. Germline lookup yields CDR1 WNHNN and CDR2 SYGVQD (reference sequence). V dropped 2 bases and J dropped 5; count of bases not matched to a gene: 4. CDR3 residues: CASSEVVAGGDTQYF. CDR3 nucleotide sequence: TGCGCCAGCAGTGAGGTGGTAGCGGGAGGAGATACGCAGTATTTT.

This clone was found many times. V and J are TRBV7-2 and TRBJ2-7; 7 bases match TRBD1. From germline, CDR1 is SGHTA and CDR2 FQGNSA. The CDR3 is made up of 15 amino acids. Trimming took 3 bases from V and 3 from J; bases not matched to a gene: 8. Here the CDR3 DNA reads TGTGCCAGCAGCTTCATAGGGGGCATCGGCTACGAGCAGTACTTC. This translates into CASSFIGGIGYEQYF.

The table lists this clone with a few counts. This chain links TRBV18 with TRBJ1-2; 12 bases are a match to TRBD1. The V segment lost 0 bases and the J segment 4 bases; nucleotides outside the gene matches: 9. Germline V lookup: CDR1 KGHSH, CDR2 LQKENI. The CDR3 is 18 residues long. The CDR3 DNA reads as TGTGCCAGCTCACCACCTGGGACAGGGGGCGGCGATGGCTATGGCTACACCTTC. It yields the protein CASSPPGTGGGDGYGYTF.